This T cell receptor (beta chain) came from a study of OX40 agonist ivuxolimab in advanced cancers. Across the whole study: Across the patients, intravenous ivuxolimab was delivered every 2 weeks at 0.01 to 10 mg/kg.

TCRdb keeps only in-frame clones here, not all; method: immunoSEQ multiplex PCR. The sample shows 45,000 to 60,000 clones, 86% of them seen only once. A word on this clone: Its matching antigen is unknown.

Whole-study findings and limits: Among some nonresponders, normalized T-cell clonal expansion was also low. On average, a greater number of expanded clones characterised CD8+ T cells relative to CD4+. The antigens recognized by the expanded peripheral T cells, that is their antigen specificity, were not determined.

The germline V gene encodes CDR1 SNHLY and CDR2 FYNNEI. The CDR3 runs to 15 residues. Trimming took off 3 bases at V and 8 bases at J, with 19 bases between the two ends. Sequencing was performed on CD4+ or CD8+ T cells sorted from blood, taken in a trial of the OX40 agonist ivuxolimab. This clonotype was sampled from an adult with an advanced solid tumor such as melanoma, head and neck, liver or kidney cancer. This chain links TRBV2 with TRBJ1-1; the D gene is possibly TRBD1 (5 bases). The CDR3 is CASSEGGFGVREAFF. The CDR3 nucleotides read TGTGCCAGCAGTGAGGGGGGTTTCGGGGTCAGGGAAGCTTTCTTT.